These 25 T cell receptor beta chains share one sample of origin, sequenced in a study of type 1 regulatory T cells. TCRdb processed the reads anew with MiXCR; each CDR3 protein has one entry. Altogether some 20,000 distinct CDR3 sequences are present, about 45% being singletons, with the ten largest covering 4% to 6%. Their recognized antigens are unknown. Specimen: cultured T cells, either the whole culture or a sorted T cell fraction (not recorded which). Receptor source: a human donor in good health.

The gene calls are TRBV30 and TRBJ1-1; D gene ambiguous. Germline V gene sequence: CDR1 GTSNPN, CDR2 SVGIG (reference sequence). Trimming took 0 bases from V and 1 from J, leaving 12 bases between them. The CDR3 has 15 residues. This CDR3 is CAWSVRTSGNTEAFF. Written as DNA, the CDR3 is TGTGCCTGGAGTGTACGCACCAGCGGGAACACTGAAGCTTTCTTT.

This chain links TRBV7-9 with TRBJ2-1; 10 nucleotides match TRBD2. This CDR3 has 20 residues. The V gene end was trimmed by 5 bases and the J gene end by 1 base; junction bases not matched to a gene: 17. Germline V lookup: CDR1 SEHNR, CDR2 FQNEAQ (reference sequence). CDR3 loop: CASSAYLGTSETLSYNEQFF. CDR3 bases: TGTGCCAGCAGCGCCTACCTCGGGACTAGCGAAACACTTTCCTACAATGAGCAGTTCTTC. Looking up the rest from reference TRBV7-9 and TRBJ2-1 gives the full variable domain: DTGVSQNPRHKITKRGQNVTFRCDPISEHNRLYWYRQTLGQGPEFLTYFQNEAQLEKSRLLSDRFSAERPKGSFSTLEIQRTEQGDSAMYLCASSAYLGTSETLSYNEQFFGPGTRLTVL.

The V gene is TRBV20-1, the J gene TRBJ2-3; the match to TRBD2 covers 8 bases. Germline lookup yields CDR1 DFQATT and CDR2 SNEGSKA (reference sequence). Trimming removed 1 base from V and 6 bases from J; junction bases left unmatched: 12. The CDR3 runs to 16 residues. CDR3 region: CSARGSPGGPPDTQYF. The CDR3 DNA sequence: TGCAGTGCTAGAGGGTCGCCGGGGGGGCCCCCGGATACGCAGTATTTT.

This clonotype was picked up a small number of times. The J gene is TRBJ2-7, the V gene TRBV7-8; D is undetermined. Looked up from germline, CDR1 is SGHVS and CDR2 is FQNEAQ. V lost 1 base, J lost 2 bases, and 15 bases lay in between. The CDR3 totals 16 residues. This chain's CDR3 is CASSLGSRAGAYEQYF. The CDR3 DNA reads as TGTGCCAGCAGCTTAGGCTCTCGGGCAGGCGCCTACGAGCAGTACTTC.

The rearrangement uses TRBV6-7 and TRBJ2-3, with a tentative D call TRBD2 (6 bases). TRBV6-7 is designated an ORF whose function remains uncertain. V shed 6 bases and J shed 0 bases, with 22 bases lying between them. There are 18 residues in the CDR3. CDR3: CASRAWRAPYDSTDTQYF. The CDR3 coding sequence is TGTGCCAGCAGGGCTTGGAGGGCCCCGTATGACAGCACAGATACGCAGTATTTT.

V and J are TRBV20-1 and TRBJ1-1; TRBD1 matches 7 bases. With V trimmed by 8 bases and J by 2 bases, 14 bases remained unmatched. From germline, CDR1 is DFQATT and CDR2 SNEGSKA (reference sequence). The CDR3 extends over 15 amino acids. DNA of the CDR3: TGCAGTACAAGGGGGCAGGGAGGTTTAAACACTGAAGCTTTCTTT. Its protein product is CSTRGQGGLNTEAFF.

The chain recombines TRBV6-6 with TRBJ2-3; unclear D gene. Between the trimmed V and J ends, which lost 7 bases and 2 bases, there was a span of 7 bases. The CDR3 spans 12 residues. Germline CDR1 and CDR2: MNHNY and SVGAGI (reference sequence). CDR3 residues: CASTSATDTQYF. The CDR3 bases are TGTGCCAGCACCAGCGCCACAGATACGCAGTATTTT.

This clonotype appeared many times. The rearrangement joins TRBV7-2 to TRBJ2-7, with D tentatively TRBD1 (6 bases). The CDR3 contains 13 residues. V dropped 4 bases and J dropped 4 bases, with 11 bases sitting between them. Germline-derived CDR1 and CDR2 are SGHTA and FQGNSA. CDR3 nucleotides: TGTGCCAGCAGCTCTGGACAGCTTTACGAGCAGTACTTC. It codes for CASSSGQLYEQYF.

The CDR3 sequence is CASSLGLGTLTHHEQYF. CDR3 in DNA: TGTGCCAGCAGCTTAGGCCTCGGGACTCTCACCCACCACGAGCAGTACTTC. The rearrangement joins TRBV11-2 to TRBJ2-7, with D possibly TRBD2 on 6 matching bases. V lost 1 base to trimming and J lost 5 bases, with 21 bases between them. The CDR3 runs to 17 residues. CDR1 and CDR2 from the germline V gene are SGHAT and FQNNGV.

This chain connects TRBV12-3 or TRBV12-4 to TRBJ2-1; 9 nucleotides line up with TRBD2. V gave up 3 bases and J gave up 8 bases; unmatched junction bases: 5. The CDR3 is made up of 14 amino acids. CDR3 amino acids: CASSLSSGADEQFF. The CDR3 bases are TGTGCCAGCAGTTTGTCTAGCGGGGCGGATGAGCAGTTCTTC.

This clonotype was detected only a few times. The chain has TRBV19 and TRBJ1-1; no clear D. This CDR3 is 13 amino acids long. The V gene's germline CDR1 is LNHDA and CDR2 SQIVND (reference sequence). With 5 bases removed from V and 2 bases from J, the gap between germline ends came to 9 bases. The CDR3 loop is CASSPEVNTEAFF. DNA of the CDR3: TGTGCCAGTAGTCCAGAGGTTAACACTGAAGCTTTCTTT. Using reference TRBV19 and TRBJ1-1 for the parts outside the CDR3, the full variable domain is DGGITQSPKYLFRKEGQNVTLSCEQNLNHDAMYWYRQDPGQGLRLIYYSQIVNDFQKGDIAEGYSVSREKKESFPLTVTSAQKNPTAFYLCASSPEVNTEAFFGQGTRLTVV.

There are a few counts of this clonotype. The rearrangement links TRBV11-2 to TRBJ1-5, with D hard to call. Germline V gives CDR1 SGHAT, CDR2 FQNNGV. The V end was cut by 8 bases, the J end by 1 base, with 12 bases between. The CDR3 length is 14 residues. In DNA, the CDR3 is TGTGCCAGCCGCAAAGCGGGGAGCAATCAGCCCCAGCATTTT. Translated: CASRKAGSNQPQHF.

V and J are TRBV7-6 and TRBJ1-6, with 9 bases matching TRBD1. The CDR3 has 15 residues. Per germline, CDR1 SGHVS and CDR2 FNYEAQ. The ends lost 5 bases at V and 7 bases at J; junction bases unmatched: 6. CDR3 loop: CASSKRQGENSPLHF. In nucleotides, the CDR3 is TGTGCCAGCAGCAAAAGACAGGGGGAGAATTCACCCCTCCACTTT.

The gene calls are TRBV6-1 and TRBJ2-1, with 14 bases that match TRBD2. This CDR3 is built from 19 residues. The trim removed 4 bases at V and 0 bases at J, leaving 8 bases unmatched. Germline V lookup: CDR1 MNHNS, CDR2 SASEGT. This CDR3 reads CASSARTSGGPTSYNEQFF. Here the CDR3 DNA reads TGTGCCAGCAGTGCTAGGACTAGCGGGGGGCCGACCTCCTACAATGAGCAGTTCTTC.

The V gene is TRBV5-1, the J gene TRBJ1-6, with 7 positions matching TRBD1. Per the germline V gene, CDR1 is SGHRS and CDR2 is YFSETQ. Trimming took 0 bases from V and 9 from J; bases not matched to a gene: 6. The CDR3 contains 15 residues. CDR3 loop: CASSLVDREGSPLHF. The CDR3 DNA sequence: TGCGCCAGCAGCTTGGTTGACAGGGAGGGTTCACCCCTCCACTTT.

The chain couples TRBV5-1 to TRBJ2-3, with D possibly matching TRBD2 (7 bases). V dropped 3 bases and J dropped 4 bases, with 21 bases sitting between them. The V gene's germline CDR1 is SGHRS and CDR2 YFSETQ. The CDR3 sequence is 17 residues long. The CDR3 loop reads CASSSRAAGALADTQYF. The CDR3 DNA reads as TGCGCCAGCAGCTCCAGAGCGGCGGGGGCACTGGCAGATACGCAGTATTTT.

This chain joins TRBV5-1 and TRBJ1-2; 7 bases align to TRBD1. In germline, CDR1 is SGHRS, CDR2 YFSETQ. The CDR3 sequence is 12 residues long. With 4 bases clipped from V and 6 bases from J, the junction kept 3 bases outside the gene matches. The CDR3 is CASSKDRDGYTF. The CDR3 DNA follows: TGCGCCAGCAGCAAAGACAGGGATGGCTACACCTTC.

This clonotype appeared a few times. CDR3 region: CATSRAPHYEQYF. In nucleotides, the CDR3 is TGTGCCACCAGCAGAGCCCCCCACTACGAGCAGTACTTC. The chain joins TRBV15 to TRBJ2-7, with D hard to call. Trimming left V 1 base short and J 3 bases short, with 7 bases between. Germline V gene data show CDR1 as LNHNV and CDR2 as YYDKDF (reference sequence). The CDR3 is 13 amino acids.

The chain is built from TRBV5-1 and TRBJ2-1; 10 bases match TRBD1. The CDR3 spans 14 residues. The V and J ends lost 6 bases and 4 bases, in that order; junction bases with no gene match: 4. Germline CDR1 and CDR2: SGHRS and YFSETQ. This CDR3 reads CASKGTGEYNEQFF. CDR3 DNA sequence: TGCGCCAGCAAGGGGACAGGGGAGTACAATGAGCAGTTCTTC.

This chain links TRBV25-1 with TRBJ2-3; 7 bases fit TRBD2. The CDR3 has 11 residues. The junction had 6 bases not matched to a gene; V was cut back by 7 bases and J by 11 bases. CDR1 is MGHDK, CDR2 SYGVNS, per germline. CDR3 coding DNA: TGTGCCAGCATGGCGGGGGTCTGGCAGTATTTT. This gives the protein CASMAGVWQYF. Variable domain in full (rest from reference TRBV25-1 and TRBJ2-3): EADIYQTPRYLVIGTGKKITLECSQTMGHDKMYWYQQDPGMELHLIHYSYGVNSTEKGDLSSESTVSRIRTEHFPLTLESARPSHTSQYLCASMAGVWQYFGPGTRLTVL.

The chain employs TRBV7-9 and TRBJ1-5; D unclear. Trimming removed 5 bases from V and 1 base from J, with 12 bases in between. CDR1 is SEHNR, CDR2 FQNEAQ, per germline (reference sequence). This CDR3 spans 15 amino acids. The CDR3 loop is CASSPEGLSNQPQHF. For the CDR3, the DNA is TGTGCCAGCAGCCCCGAAGGACTCAGCAATCAGCCCCAGCATTTT.

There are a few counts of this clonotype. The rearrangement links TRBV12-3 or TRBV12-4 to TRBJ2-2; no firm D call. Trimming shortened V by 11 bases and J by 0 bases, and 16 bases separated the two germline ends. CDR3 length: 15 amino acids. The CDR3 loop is CAFRVSAANTGELFF. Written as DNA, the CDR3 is TGTGCCTTCCGAGTCTCTGCAGCGAACACCGGGGAGCTGTTTTTT.

As DNA, the CDR3 is TGTGCCAGCAGTTACTCGAGATCAGATCAGCCCCAGCATTTT. This codes for CASSYSRSDQPQHF. The gene calls are TRBV6-5 and TRBJ1-5; D remains unclear. The CDR3 is 14 residues long. Trimming took off 0 bases at V and 5 bases at J, with 8 bases between the two ends. The germline V gene has CDR1 MNHEY and CDR2 SVGAGI.

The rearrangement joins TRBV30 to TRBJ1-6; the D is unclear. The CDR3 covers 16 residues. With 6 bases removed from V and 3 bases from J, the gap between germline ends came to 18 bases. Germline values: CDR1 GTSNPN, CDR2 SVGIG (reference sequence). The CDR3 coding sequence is TGTGCCTGTACCGGGCGGGAGAGAATCTATAATTCACCCCTCCACTTT. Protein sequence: CACTGRERIYNSPLHF.

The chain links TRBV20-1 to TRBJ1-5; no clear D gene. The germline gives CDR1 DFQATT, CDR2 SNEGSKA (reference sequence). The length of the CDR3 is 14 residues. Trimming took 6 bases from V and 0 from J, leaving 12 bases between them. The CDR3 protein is CSAEAITSNQPQHF. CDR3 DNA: TGCAGTGCCGAAGCTATAACTAGCAATCAGCCCCAGCATTTT.